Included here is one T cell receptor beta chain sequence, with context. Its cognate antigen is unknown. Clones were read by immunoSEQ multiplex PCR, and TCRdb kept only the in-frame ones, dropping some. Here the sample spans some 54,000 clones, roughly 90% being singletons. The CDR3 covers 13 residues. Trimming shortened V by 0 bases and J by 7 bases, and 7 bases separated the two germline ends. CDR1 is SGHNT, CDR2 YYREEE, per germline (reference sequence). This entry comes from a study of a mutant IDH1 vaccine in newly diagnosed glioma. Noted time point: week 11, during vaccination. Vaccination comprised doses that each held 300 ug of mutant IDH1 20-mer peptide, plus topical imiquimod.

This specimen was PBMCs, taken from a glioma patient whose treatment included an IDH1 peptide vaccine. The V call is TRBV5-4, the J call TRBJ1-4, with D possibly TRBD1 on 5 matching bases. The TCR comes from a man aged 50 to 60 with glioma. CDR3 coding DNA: TGTGCCAGCAGCTTGGCGGGGGGTGAAAAACTGTTTTTT. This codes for CASSLAGGEKLFF.